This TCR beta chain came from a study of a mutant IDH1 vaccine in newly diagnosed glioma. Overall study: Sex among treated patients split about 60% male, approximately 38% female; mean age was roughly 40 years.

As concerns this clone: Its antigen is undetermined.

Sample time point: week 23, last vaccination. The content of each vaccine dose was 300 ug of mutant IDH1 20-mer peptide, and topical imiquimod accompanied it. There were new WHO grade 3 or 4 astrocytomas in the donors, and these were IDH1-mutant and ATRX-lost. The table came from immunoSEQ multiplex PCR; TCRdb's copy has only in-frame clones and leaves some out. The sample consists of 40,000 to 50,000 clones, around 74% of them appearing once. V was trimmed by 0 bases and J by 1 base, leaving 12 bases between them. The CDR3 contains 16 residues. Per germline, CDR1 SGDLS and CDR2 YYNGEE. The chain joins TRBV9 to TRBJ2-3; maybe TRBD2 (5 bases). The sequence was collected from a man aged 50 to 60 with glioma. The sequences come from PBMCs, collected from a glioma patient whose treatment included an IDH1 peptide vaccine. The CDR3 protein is CASSVEGGEGTDTQYF. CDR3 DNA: TGTGCCAGCAGCGTAGAAGGAGGAGAGGGCACAGATACGCAGTATTTT.